This TCR beta chain originates from a study of CD8 T cells in ankylosing spondylitis. Study-level points and caveats: Those disease-linked clones were CD8+; they were also relatively rare in peripheral blood. Reportedly, disease-linked clones are significantly enriched in ankylosing spondylitis patients' matched synovial fluid. Within ankylosing spondylitis blood, a TCR beta motif made up of eight or nine highly homologous variants appeared to be characteristic.

This clonotype was found a few times. The antigen remains unidentified. Using quantitative 5'-RACE with molecular barcodes, the authors made TCR beta libraries. TCRdb used MiXCR to reprocess the 5' RACE reads, holding one entry per CDR3 protein. This sample has some 290,000 distinct CDR3 sequences, with 20% found just once. Trimming at V came to 0 bases and at J to 2 bases, leaving 9 bases not matched to a gene. The CDR3 consists of 18 residues. Germline loops: CDR1 SGHRS, CDR2 YFSETQ. This sequence was found in a male donor with ankylosing spondylitis or in good health (not recorded which). This chain joins TRBV5-1 and TRBJ2-2; 8 bases are a match to TRBD1. Sequencing was performed on blood, either unsorted or a sorted T cell fraction (not recorded which). The CDR3, as DNA: TGCGCCAGCAGCTTGGAGCCCCGACAGGGGAGAAACACCGGGGAGCTGTTTTTT. It codes for CASSLEPRQGRNTGELFF.